One sample yielded the 18 T cell receptor beta chains listed below, sequenced in a study of tumor-infiltrating lymphocytes in primary liver carcinoma. It was unsorted whole blood that yielded blood RNA, and germline DNA was also extracted. Researchers generated TCR beta cDNA from around 0.55 ug of total RNA, relying on a constant-region primer. Slightly modified ARM-PCR served as the procedure for the TCR beta libraries. These libraries came from three rounds of nested multiplex PCR. A C-beta reverse primer and TRBV1-TRBV30 forward primers served in each of the first two PCR rounds, at about 10 cycles apiece. MiXCR, run by TCRdb on the multiplex PCR reads, gives a single entry per CDR3 protein. This table holds fewer than 350,000 distinct CDR3 sequences, approximately 60% found once. Sequencing input: peripheral blood. These receptors were collected from a man aged 40-49 years with primary liver carcinoma and hepatitis B virus infection.

This clonotype showed up many times. This chain uses TRBV6-2 or TRBV6-3 with TRBJ1-1; D remains unclear. Per germline, CDR1 MNHEY and CDR2 SVGEGT. This CDR3 is 13 amino acids long. Trimming removed 7 bases from V and 4 bases from J, with 13 bases in between. CDR3 residues: CASTAFGSTEAFF. The CDR3 DNA sequence: TGTGCCAGCACCGCCTTCGGCAGCACTGAAGCTTTCTTT.

Comment on this clonotype: A read error may account for a junction end that differs from germline. This rearrangement joins TRBV30 to TRBJ2-7; D is perhaps TRBD2 (7 bases). The length of the CDR3 is 13 residues. Per germline, CDR1 GTSNPN and CDR2 SVGIG (reference sequence). CDR3 in amino acids: CVWSRGGTREQYF. CDR3 coding DNA: TGTGTCTGGAGCAGGGGAGGGACCAGAGAGCAGTACTTC.

In the case of this clonotype: At one end, the junction sequence differs from germline, possibly due to a read error. The chain uses TRBV6-1 and TRBJ2-5, with 8 bases identical to TRBD2. Germline V gene sequence: CDR1 MNHNS, CDR2 SASEGT. This CDR3 spans 14 amino acids. The CDR3 sequence: CDSSSGGGGDTQYF. CDR3 sequence (DNA): TGTGACAGCAGTTCGGGAGGGGGGGGAGATACCCAGTACTTC.

This clonotype has only a few counts. It may be a read error: a sequence one base away is much more abundant. Likely a read error: the CDR3 ends without its conserved phenylalanine or tryptophan. The rearrangement uses TRBV7-9 and TRBJ2-2; the match to TRBD1 covers 11 bases. CDR3 length: 15 residues. Germline loops: CDR1 SEHNR, CDR2 FQNEAQ (reference sequence). V shed 4 bases, J shed 5 bases, and the junction held 3 bases outside the gene matches. This CDR3 is CASSSDRGRTGELFS. Written as DNA, the CDR3 is TGTGCCAGCAGCTCGGACAGGGGGCGAACCGGGGAGCTGTTTTCT.

The gene calls are TRBV28 and TRBJ2-7; D is perhaps TRBD2 (5 bases). The CDR3 extends over 14 amino acids. Germline assignment: CDR1 MDHEN and CDR2 SYDVKM. Between the trimmed V and J ends, which lost 7 bases and 7 bases, there was a span of 20 bases. The CDR3 protein is CASNELGARGEQYF. CDR3 in DNA: TGTGCCAGCAACGAGTTGGGCGCGCGAGGGGAGCAGTACTTC.

Turning to this clonotype: This may be a read error: a much more frequent sequence differs by one nucleotide. The conserved closing phenylalanine or tryptophan is absent in this CDR3, likely reflecting a read error. The CDR3 reads CASSLAGENIQYL. For the CDR3, the DNA is TGTGCCAGCAGCTTAGCGGGGGAGAACATTCAGTACCTC. The chain is built from TRBV7-8 and TRBJ2-4; the D gene could be TRBD1 or TRBD2 (5 bases each). CDR1 is SGHVS and CDR2 is FQNEAQ in the germline V gene. The ends were cut back, 0 bases at V and 7 bases at J, with 7 bases in the middle. This CDR3 has 13 amino acids.

On this clonotype itself: The conserved closing phenylalanine or tryptophan is absent in this CDR3, likely reflecting a read error. The J gene is TRBJ2-3, the V gene TRBV6-1; maybe TRBD2 (6 bases). The V gene's germline CDR1 is MNHNS and CDR2 SASEGT. The CDR3 runs 12 residues. CDR3 amino acids: CASSEVRGAQYV. The CDR3 region has the DNA TGCGCCAGCAGTGAAGTGCGGGGTGCGCAGTATGTT.

This clonotype was observed a single time. Sequence at one end of the junction differs from germline and may be a read error. The chain joins TRBV6-2 or TRBV6-3 to TRBJ2-7; 7 bases line up with TRBD2. The CDR3 consists of 13 residues. CDR1 MNHEY and CDR2 SVGEGT come from the germline V gene. CDR3 loop: CVSGAGALNEQYF. CDR3 DNA: TGTGTCAGCGGCGCGGGAGCTCTCAACGAGCAATACTTC.

About this clonotype itself: One junction end does not reproduce the germline sequence, and a read error may be involved. The chain is built from TRBV5-4 and TRBJ2-5; tentative D call: TRBD1 (6 bases). In germline, CDR1 is SGHNT, CDR2 YYREEE (reference sequence). This CDR3 has 15 residues. CDR3 in DNA: TGTGCCAGCAACTTGAACAGGGACGGCCAAGAGACCCAGTACTTC. It is translated as CASNLNRDGQETQYF.

On this clonotype itself: A much larger clone sits a single nucleotide away, making a read error possible. The chain employs TRBV4-3 and TRBJ2-1, with a tentative D call TRBD2 (5 bases). CDR1 and CDR2 (germline): LGHNA, YSLEER. The CDR3 runs to 19 residues. This CDR3 is CANSQDRALTGSSYNEQFF. The CDR3 bases are TGCGCCAACAGCCAAGATCGGGCCCTTACTGGGAGCTCCTACAATGAGCAGTTCTTC.

Points on this clonotype: The conserved closing phenylalanine or tryptophan is absent in this CDR3, likely reflecting a read error. The gene calls are TRBV5-4 and TRBJ1-3, with D perhaps TRBD1 (6 bases). This CDR3 contains 16 residues. V was trimmed by 0 bases and J by 0 bases, leaving 10 bases between them. The germline CDR1 and CDR2 sequences are SGHNT and YYREEE (reference sequence). The CDR3: CASSLGGASSGNTIYL. In DNA form, the CDR3 reads TGTGCCAGCAGCTTGGGGGGGGCGAGCTCTGGAAACACCATATATTTG.

In the case of this clonotype: One end of the junction fails to match germline, which may point to a read error. The chain employs TRBV4-2 and TRBJ2-7, with TRBD2 matching over 8 bases. There are 16 residues in the CDR3. Per germline, CDR1 LGHNA and CDR2 YNFKEQ. The CDR3 coding sequence is TGTGCCAACAGCCAAGATGTCGATAGCGGGAAAAGCGAGCAGTACTTC. Encoded protein: CANSQDVDSGKSEQYF.

Concerning this clonotype: A clone one base away is much larger, so this may be a read error. This rearrangement joins TRBV29-1 to TRBJ1-2; 7 bases are a match to TRBD1. The CDR3 contains 13 residues. Trimming removed 7 bases from V and 2 bases from J; junction bases left unmatched: 7. From germline, CDR1 is SQVTM and CDR2 ANQGSEA. This chain's CDR3 is CSARDSENYGYTF. The CDR3 nucleotides read TGCAGCGCTCGGGACAGCGAGAACTATGGCTACACCTTC.

About this clonotype itself: This may stem from a read error, because a much larger clone lies one nucleotide away. The V gene is TRBV6-2 or TRBV6-3, the J gene TRBJ1-1; weak D call: TRBD1 (5 bases). The CDR3 is 15 amino acids. Germline lookup yields CDR1 MNHEY and CDR2 SVGEGT. The CDR3 reads CAGRHSTDRYTEAFF. The DNA for the CDR3 is TGTGCCGGCAGACACTCGACAGATAGGTACACTGAAGCTTTCTTT.

This clonotype showed up many times. V gene TRBV6-2 or TRBV6-3 combines with J gene TRBJ2-7, with D possibly being TRBD1 (5 bases). The V gene's germline CDR1 is MNHEY and CDR2 SVGEGT. CDR3 length equals 14 residues. The ends were cut back, 6 bases at V and 1 base at J, with 13 bases in the middle. The CDR3 region is CASRKQDVSYEQYF. In nucleotides, the CDR3 is TGTGCCAGCAGGAAACAGGACGTTTCCTACGAGCAGTACTTC.

V usage is TRBV11-3 and J usage is TRBJ2-3; D perhaps matches TRBD2 (6 bases). The germline V gene has CDR1 SGHNT and CDR2 YENEEA. Deletions cut 5 bases from V and 14 bases from J, with 26 bases between. The length of the CDR3 is 15 residues. The CDR3 DNA is TGTGCCAGCAGCCCCGGGAGTGGGTCCAGAGATATGCGGTATTTT. Translated: CASSPGSGSRDMRYF.

The CDR3 here is CASKTGTSPLHF. The CDR3 DNA sequence: TGTGCCAGCAAAACAGGGACTTCACCCCTCCACTTT. The chain combines TRBV28 with TRBJ1-6; D may be TRBD1 (6 bases). V was cut by 7 bases and J by 9 bases, with 10 bases left in between. Germline CDR1 MDHEN, CDR2 SYDVKM. CDR3 size: 12 residues.

With respect to this clonotype: The conserved final phenylalanine or tryptophan is absent from the CDR3, which likely points to a read error. The chain's CDR3 is CASSSRAVGVDEQFL. The CDR3 bases are TGTGCCAGCAGCTCTAGGGCGGTAGGGGTGGATGAGCAGTTCTTA. The chain uses TRBV7-8 and TRBJ2-1; weak D call: TRBD1 (5 bases). The CDR3 covers 15 residues. The germline V gene encodes CDR1 SGHVS and CDR2 FQNEAQ. V was pared by 4 bases and J by 8 bases, with 18 bases between.